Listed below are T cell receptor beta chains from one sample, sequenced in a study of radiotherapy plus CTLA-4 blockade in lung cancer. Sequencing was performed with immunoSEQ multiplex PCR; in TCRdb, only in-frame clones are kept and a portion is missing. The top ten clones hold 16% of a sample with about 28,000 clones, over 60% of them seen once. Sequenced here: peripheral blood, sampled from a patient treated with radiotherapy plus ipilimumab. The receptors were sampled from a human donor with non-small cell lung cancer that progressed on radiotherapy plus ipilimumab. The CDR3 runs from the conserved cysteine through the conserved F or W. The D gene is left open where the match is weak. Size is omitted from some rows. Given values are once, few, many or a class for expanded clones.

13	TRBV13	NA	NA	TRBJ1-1	TGTGCCAGCAGCTTTAGTGCCGTCACTGAAGCTTTCTTT	CASSFSAVTEAFF
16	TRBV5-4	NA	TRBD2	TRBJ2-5	TGTGCCAGCAGCTTGGAGCAGCGGGGGGACCAAGAGACCCAGTACTTC	CASSLEQRGDQETQYF
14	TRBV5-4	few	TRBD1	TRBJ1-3	TGTGCCAGCAGCCGAAGGACAGGGGAAGACACCATATATTTT	CASSRRTGEDTIYF
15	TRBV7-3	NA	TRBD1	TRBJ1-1	TGTGCCAGCAGTTTGACCGGGACAGGGGCAACTGAAGCTTTCTTT	CASSLTGTGATEAFF
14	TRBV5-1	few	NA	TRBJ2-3	TGCGCCAGCAGCCCCACACCGGACAGATTTACGCAGTATTTT	CASSPTPDRFTQYF
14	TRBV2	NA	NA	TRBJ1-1	TGTGCCAGCAGGGAAAGGACACAGAACACTGAAGCTTTCTTT	CASRERTQNTEAFF
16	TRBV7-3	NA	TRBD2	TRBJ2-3	TGTGCCAGCAGCTCCGGGACTAGCGGAACGGGGGATACGCAGTATTTT	CASSSGTSGTGDTQYF
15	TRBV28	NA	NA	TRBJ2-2	TGTGCCAGCAGGCCTCCCACAGGGAACACCGGGGAGCTGTTTTTT	CASRPPTGNTGELFF
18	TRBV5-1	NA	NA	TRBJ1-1	TGCGCCAGCAGCTTCCCGGCGCAGGGGACAACTTTGAACACTGAAGCTTTCTTT	CASSFPAQGTTLNTEAFF
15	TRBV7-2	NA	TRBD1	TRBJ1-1	TGTGCCAGCAGCGCCTGGAAGACAGGGAGCACTGAAGCTTTCTTT	CASSAWKTGSTEAFF
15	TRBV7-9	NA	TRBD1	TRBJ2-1	TGTGCCAGCAGCCCACCGGACAGGGCCCTCAATGAGCAGTTCTTC	CASSPPDRALNEQFF
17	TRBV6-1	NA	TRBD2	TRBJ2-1	TGTGCCAGCAGTGGTGGGACTAGCGGGGCCCTTTTTAATGAGCAGTTCTTC	CASSGGTSGALFNEQFF
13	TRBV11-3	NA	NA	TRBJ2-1	TGTGCCAGCAGCTTAGCAGCGGTGAATGAGCAGTTCTTC	CASSLAAVNEQFF
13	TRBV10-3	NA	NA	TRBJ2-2	TGTGCCATCAGTTGGGATTGGAACGGGGAGCTGTTTTTT	CAISWDWNGELFF
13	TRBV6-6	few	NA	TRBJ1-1	TGTGCCAGCAATCCTGTGGGTGAGGCTGAAGCTTTCTTT	CASNPVGEAEAFF
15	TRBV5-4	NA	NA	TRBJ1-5	TGTGCCAGCAGCTTGGGAGGGGCGAAGGGGCAGCCCCAGCATTTT	CASSLGGAKGQPQHF
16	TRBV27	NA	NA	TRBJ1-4	TGTGCCAGCAGTCCCGGGACCTTTCCTGGGGATGAAAAACTGTTTTTT	CASSPGTFPGDEKLFF
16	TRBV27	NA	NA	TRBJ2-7	TGTGCCAGCAGTTACTCATCAGGGGAAAGCTCCTACGAGCAGTACTTC	CASSYSSGESSYEQYF
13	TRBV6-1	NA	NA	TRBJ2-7	TGTGCCAGCGGAGGACGGTCTGACTACGAGCAGTACTTC	CASGGRSDYEQYF
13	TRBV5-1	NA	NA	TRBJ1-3	TGCGCCAGCAGCTTGGCGTCTGGAAACACCATATATTTT	CASSLASGNTIYF
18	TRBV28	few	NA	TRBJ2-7	TGTGCCAGCAGTCCCCTTTCGTGGGATGAGGGAGACCCCTACGAGCAGTACTTC	CASSPLSWDEGDPYEQYF
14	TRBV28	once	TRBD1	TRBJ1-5	TGTGCCAGTCATCCGGGACAGTTGAATCAGCCCCAGCATTTT	CASHPGQLNQPQHF
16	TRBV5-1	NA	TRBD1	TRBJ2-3	TGCGCCAGCAGCTTGGGTCCCGGGACAGGGGTCGGTACGCAGTATTTT	CASSLGPGTGVGTQYF
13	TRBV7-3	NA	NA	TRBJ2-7	TGTGCCAGCAGCCTGGGACCGAACTACGAGCAGTACTTC	CASSLGPNYEQYF
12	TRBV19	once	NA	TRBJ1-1	TGTGCCAGTTACTGGGGGAACACTGAAGCTTTCTTT	CASYWGNTEAFF
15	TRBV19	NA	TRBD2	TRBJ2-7	TGTGCCAGTAGTATTTCAGCGGGAGCTCAGTACGAGCAGTACTTC	CASSISAGAQYEQYF
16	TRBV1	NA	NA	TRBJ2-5	TGCACCAGCAGTCCCCATAACAGGGGACGCGAGGAGACCCAGTACTTC	CTSSPHNRGREETQYF
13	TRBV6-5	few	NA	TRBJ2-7	TGTGCCAGCAGCCCGGGACGGCACTACGAGCAGTACTTC	CASSPGRHYEQYF
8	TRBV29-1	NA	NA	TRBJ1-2	TGCAGCCTTGATGGCTACACCTTC	CSLDGYTF
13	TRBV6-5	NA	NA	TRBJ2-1	TGTGCCAGCAGTTACTCGAACCCTAATGAGCAGTTCTTC	CASSYSNPNEQFF
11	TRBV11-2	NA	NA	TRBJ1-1	TGTGCCAGCAGCTTAGCTGGCTCCGCTTTCTTT	CASSLAGSAFF
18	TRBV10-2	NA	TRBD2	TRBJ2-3	TGCGCCAGCACCAGGGGGACTAGCGGGAGGGGGGCCCCAGATACGCAGTATTTT	CASTRGTSGRGAPDTQYF
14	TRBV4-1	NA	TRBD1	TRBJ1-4	TGCGCCAGCAGCCAGGTAGGGACAGAAGAAAAACTGTTTTTT	CASSQVGTEEKLFF
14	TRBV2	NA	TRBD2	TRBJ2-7	TGTGCCAGCAGTCTCCTAGCGGGAGGTTACGAGCAGTACTTC	CASSLLAGGYEQYF
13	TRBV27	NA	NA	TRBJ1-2	TGTGCCAGCAGTTCGGGGACGGCCTATGGCTACACCTTC	CASSSGTAYGYTF
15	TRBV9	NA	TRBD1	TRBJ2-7	TGTGCCAGCAGTCCCTCGACAGGGCGCCAATACGAGCAGTACTTC	CASSPSTGRQYEQYF
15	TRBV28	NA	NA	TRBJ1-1	TGTGCCAGTTTTGAAGGTCCGAGTAAAAAAGCTGAAGCTTTCTTT	CASFEGPSKKAEAFF
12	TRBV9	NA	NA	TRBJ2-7	TGTGCCAGCAGCGTGTCGGAGACCGAGCAGTACTTC	CASSVSETEQYF
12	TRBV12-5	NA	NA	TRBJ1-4	TGTGGCCTGACTCGGGGGAACGAAAAACTGTTTTTT	CGLTRGNEKLFF
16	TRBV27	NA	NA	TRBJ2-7	TGTGCCAGCAGCGGAGGGAGGCACCGGGGGACCTACGAGCAGTACTTC	CASSGGRHRGTYEQYF
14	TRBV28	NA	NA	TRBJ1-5	TGTGCCAGCAGTCCAGGGGATTTCAATCAGCCCCAGCATTTT	CASSPGDFNQPQHF
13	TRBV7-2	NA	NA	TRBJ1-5	TGTGCCAGCAGCACCCAGGGCAATCAGCCCCAGCATTTT	CASSTQGNQPQHF
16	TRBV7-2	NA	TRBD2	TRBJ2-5	TGTGCCAGCAGCTTAAACCTAGCGGGGGGCCAAGAGACCCAGTACTTC	CASSLNLAGGQETQYF
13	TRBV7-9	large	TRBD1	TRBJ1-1	TGTGCCAGCAGCTTTCAGGGGGATACTGAAGCTTTCTTT	CASSFQGDTEAFF
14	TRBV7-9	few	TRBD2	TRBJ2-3	TGTGCCAGCAGCTCACGGACTAGTTCAGATACGCAGTATTTT	CASSSRTSSDTQYF
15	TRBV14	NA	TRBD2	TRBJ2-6	TGTGCCAGCAGCCGGGGAGGGGCTGGGGCCAACGTCCTGACTTTC	CASSRGGAGANVLTF
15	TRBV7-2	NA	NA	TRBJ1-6	TGTGCCAGCAGCTTAGGGGCAGTTGATAATTCACCCCTCCACTTT	CASSLGAVDNSPLHF
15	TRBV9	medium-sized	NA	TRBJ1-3	TGTGCCAGCAGCGCAGACAGGAGCTCTGGAAACACCATATATTTT	CASSADRSSGNTIYF
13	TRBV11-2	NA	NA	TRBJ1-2	TGTGCCAGCAGCTTGCCCGGCTCCTATGGCTACACCTTC	CASSLPGSYGYTF
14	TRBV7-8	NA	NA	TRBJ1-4	TGTGCCAGCAGCGGGACACGCTATAATGAAAAACTGTTTTTT	CASSGTRYNEKLFF
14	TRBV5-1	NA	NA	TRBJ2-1	TGCGCCAGCAGCCCTGGGGACTTGCAGGGTGAGCAGTTCTTC	CASSPGDLQGEQFF
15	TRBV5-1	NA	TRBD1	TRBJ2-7	TGCGCCAGCAGCTTGCTACAGGGGGGATCCTACGAGCAGTACTTC	CASSLLQGGSYEQYF
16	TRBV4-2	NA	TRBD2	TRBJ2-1	TGTGCCAGCAGCCCTTGGTCTAGCGGGAGAGGTAATGAGCAGTTCTTC	CASSPWSSGRGNEQFF
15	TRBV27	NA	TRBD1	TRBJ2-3	TGTGCCAGCAGTTCGACAGGGGTTAGCACAGATACGCAGTATTTT	CASSSTGVSTDTQYF